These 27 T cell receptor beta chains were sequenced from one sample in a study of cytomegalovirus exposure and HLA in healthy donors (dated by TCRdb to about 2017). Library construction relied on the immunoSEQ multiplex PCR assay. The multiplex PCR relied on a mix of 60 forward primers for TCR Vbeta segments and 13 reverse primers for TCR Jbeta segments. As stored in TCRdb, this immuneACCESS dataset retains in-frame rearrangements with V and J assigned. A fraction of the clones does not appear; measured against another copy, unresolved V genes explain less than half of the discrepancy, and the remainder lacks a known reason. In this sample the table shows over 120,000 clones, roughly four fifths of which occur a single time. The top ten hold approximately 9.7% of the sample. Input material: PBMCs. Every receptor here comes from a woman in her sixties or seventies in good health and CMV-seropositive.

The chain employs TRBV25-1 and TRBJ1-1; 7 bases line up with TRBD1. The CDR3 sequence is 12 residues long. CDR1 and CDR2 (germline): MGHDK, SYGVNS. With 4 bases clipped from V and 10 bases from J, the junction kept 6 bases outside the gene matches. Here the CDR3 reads CASSATPGGAFF. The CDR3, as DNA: TGTGCCAGCAGTGCCACCCCAGGGGGAGCTTTCTTT.

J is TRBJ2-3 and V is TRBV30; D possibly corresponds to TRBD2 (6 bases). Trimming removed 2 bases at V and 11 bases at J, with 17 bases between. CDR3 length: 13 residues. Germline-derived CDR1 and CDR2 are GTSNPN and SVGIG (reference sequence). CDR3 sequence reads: CAWSPNTGTQQYF. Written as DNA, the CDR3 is TGTGCCTGGAGTCCAAACACCGGGACTCAGCAGTATTTT.

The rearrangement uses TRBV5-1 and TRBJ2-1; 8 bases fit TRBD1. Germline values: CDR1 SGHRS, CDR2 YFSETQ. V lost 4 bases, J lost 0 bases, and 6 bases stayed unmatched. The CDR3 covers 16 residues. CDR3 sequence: CASSLGQDLSYNEQFF. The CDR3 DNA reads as TGCGCCAGCAGCCTGGGACAGGACCTCTCCTACAATGAGCAGTTCTTC.

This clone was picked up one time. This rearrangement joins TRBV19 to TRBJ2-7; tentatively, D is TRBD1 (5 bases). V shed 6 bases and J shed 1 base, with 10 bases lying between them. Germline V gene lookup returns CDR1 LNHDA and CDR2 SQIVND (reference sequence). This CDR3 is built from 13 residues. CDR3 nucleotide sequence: TGTGCCAGTAGACACCGGACATCCTACGAGCAGTACTTC. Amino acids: CASRHRTSYEQYF.

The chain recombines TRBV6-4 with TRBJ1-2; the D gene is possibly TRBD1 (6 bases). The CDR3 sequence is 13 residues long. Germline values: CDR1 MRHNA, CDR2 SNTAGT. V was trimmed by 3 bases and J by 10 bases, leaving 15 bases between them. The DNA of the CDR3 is TGTGCCAGCAGTGAGTATCCGGACAGCTTCTACACCTTC. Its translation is CASSEYPDSFYTF.

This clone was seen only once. The CDR3 region has the DNA TGTGCCAGCAGGGGGGGGTCTATCTATGGCTACACCTTC. Encoded protein: CASRGGSIYGYTF. The V and J genes are TRBV28 and TRBJ1-2; possible D gene TRBD1, 5 bases. Trimming took 6 bases from V and 4 from J, leaving 12 bases between them. CDR3 length equals 13 residues. The V gene's germline CDR1 is MDHEN and CDR2 SYDVKM.

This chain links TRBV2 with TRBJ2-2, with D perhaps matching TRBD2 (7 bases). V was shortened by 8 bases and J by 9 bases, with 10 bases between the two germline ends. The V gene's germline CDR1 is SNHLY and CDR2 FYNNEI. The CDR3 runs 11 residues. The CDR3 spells CASGGGRELFF. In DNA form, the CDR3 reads TGTGCCAGCGGGGGGGGGCGGGAGCTGTTTTTT.

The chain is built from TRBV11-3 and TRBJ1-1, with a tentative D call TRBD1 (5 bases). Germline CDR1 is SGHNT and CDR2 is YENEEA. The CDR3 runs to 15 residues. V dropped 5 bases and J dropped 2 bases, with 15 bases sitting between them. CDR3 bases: TGTGCCAGCAGCCTTCCAGGGATTACTAACACTGAAGCTTTCTTT. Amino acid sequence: CASSLPGITNTEAFF. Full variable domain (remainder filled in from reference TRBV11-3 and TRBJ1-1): EAGVVQSPRYKIIEKKQPVAFWCNPISGHNTLYWYLQNLGQGPELLIRYENEEAVDDSQLPKDRFSAERLKGVDSTLKIQPAELGDSAVYLCASSLPGITNTEAFFGQGTRLTVV.

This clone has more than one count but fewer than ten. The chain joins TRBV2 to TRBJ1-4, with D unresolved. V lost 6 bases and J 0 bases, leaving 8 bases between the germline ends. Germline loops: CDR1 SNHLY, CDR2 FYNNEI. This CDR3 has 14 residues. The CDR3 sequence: CASSTSSTNEKLFF. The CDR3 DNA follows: TGTGCCAGCAGCACGAGTTCAACTAATGAAAAACTGTTTTTT.

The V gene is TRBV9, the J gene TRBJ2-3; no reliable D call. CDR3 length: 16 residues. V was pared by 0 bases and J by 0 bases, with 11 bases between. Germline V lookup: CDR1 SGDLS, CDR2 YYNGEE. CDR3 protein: CASSVEATISTDTQYF. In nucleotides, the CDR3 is TGTGCCAGCAGCGTAGAAGCTACTATTAGCACAGATACGCAGTATTTT.

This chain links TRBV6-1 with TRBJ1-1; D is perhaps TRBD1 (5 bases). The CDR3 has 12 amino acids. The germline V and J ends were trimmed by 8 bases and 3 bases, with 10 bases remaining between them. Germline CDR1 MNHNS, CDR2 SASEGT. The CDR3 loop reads CASQAGYTEAFF. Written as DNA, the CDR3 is TGTGCCAGCCAAGCAGGGTACACTGAAGCTTTCTTT.

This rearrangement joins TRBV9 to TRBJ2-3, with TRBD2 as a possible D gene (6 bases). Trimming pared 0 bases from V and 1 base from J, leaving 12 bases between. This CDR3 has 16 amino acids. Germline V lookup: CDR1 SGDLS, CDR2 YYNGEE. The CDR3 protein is CASSVGTGEGTDTQYF. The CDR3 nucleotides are TGTGCCAGCAGCGTAGGGACGGGAGAGGGCACAGATACGCAGTATTTT.

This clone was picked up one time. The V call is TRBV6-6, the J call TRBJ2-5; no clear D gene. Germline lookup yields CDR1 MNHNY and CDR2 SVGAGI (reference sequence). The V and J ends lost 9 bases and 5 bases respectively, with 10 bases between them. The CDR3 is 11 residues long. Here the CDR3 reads CASKSPETQYF. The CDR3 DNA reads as TGTGCCAGTAAAAGCCCGGAGACCCAGTACTTC.

The CDR3 spells CAWVTGSSGNTIYF. Here the CDR3 DNA reads TGTGCCTGGGTGACGGGGTCCTCTGGAAACACCATATATTTT. The chain is built from TRBV30 and TRBJ1-3; D gene unclear. CDR3 length: 14 amino acids. V lost 5 bases, J lost 0 bases, and 11 bases lay in between. Germline values: CDR1 GTSNPN, CDR2 SVGIG (reference sequence).

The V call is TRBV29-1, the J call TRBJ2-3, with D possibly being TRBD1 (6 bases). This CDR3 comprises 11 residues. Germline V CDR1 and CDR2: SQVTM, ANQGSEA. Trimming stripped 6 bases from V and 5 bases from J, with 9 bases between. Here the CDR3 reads CSVTRGDTQYF. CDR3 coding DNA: TGCAGCGTAACCAGGGGAGATACGCAGTATTTT.

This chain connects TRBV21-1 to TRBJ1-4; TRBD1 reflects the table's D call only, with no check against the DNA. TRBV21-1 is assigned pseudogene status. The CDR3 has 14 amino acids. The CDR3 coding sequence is TGTGCCAGCCCCCCTGGACACAGGAATGAAAAACTGTTTTTT. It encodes CASPPGHRNEKLFF.

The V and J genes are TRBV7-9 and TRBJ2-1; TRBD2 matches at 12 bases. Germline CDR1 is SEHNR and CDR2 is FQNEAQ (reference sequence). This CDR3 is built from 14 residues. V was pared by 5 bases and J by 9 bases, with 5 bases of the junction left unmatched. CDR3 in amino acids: CASSPTSGSPEQFF. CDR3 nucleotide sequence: TGTGCCAGCAGCCCGACTAGCGGGAGCCCTGAGCAGTTCTTC.

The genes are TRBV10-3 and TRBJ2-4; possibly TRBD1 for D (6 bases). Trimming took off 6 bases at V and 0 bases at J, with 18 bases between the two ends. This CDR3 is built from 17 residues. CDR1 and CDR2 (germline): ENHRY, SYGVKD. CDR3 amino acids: CAISDPDRRIAKNIQYF. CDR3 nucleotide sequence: TGTGCCATCAGCGATCCCGACAGGAGAATAGCCAAAAACATTCAGTACTTC.

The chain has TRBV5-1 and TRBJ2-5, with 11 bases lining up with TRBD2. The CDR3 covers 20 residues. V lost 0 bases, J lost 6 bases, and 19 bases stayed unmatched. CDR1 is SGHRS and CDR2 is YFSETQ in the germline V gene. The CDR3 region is CASSLAGGGTSGGGVKTQYF. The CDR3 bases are TGCGCCAGCAGCTTGGCCGGCGGAGGGACTAGCGGAGGGGGAGTGAAGACCCAGTACTTC.

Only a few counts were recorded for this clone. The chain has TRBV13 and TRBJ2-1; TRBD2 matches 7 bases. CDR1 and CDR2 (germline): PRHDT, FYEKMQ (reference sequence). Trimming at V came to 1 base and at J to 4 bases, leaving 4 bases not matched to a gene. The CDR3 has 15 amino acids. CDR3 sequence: CASSLAASGYNEQFF. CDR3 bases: TGTGCCAGCAGCTTAGCGGCTAGCGGATACAATGAGCAGTTCTTC.

The CDR3 protein is CASSSGQGGAKNIQYF. The CDR3 nucleotides read TGTGCCAGCAGCTCAGGACAGGGGGGAGCCAAAAACATTCAGTACTTC. The chain joins TRBV5-4 to TRBJ2-4; TRBD1 matches at 10 bases. Germline CDR1 SGHNT, CDR2 YYREEE (reference sequence). Germline trimming cut 3 bases from V and 0 bases from J; bases unmatched to any gene: 3. This CDR3 has 16 residues.

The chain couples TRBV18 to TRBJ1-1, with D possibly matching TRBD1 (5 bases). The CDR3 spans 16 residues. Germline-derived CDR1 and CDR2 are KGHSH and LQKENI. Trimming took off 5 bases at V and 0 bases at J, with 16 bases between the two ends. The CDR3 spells CASSRRGGGMNTEAFF. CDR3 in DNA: TGTGCCAGCTCAAGACGGGGGGGAGGGATGAACACTGAAGCTTTCTTT. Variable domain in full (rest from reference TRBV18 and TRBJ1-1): NAGVMQNPRHLVRRRGQEARLRCSPMKGHSHVYWYRQLPEEGLKFMVYLQKENIIDESGMPKERFSAEFPKEGPSILRIQQVVRGDSAAYFCASSRRGGGMNTEAFFGQGTRLTVV.

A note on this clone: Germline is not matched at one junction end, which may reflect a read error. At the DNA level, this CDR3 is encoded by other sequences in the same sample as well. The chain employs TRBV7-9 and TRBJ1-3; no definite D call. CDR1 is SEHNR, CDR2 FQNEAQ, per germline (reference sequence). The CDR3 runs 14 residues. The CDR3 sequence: CASSLTSSGNTIYF. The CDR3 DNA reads TGTGCTAGCAGCTTAACAAGCTCTGGAAACACCATATATTTT.

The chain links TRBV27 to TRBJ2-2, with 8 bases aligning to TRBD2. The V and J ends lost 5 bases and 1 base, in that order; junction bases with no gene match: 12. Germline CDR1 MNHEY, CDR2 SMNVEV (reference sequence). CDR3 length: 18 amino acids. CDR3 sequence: CASSPRPAGGQNTGELFF. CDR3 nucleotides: TGTGCCAGCAGTCCCAGGCCGGCGGGAGGCCAGAACACCGGGGAGCTGTTTTTT.

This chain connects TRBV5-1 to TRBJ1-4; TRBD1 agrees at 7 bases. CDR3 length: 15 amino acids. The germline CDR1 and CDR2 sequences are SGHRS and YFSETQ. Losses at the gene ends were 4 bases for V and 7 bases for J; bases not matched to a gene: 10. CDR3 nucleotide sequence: TGCGCCAGCAGCCCCACCGACAGGGTACCTGAAAAACTGTTTTTT. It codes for CASSPTDRVPEKLFF.

CDR3 nucleotides: TGTGCCAGCGCGGCTAGGGAGGACTATGGCTACACCTTC. Translating gives CASAAREDYGYTF. The chain recombines TRBV2 with TRBJ1-2; D ambiguous. The V gene's germline CDR1 is SNHLY and CDR2 FYNNEI. The V end lost 8 bases, the J end lost 3 bases, and 13 bases lay between the germline ends. The CDR3 runs 13 residues. Filled out from reference TRBV2 and TRBJ1-2, the complete variable domain reads EPEVTQTPSHQVTQMGQEVILRCVPISNHLYFYWYRQILGQKVEFLVSFYNNEISEKSEIFDDQFSVERPDGSNFTLKIRSTKLEDSAMYFCASAAREDYGYTFGSGTRLTVV.

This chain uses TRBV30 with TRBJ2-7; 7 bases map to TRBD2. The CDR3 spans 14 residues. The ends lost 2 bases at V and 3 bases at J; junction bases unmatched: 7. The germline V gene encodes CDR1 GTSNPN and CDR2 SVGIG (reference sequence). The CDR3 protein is CAWSPRTGGYEQYF. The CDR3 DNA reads TGTGCCTGGAGTCCCCGGACGGGAGGCTACGAGCAGTACTTC.